The entry that follows covers one T cell receptor (beta chain) sequence. Here immunoSEQ multiplex PCR was the method, and the copy in TCRdb shows in-frame clones only, minus some. The profile shows 90,000 to 120,000 clones, 85% to 95% of them singletons. These data are taken from a study of OX40 agonist ivuxolimab in advanced cancers. Germline assignment: CDR1 SQVTM and CDR2 ANQGSEA. V lost 4 bases to trimming and J lost 4 bases, with 13 bases between them. The CDR3 is 13 residues long. The rearrangement links TRBV29-1 to TRBJ1-2, with a tentative D call TRBD1 (5 bases). The material was CD4+ or CD8+ T cells sorted from blood, obtained in a trial of the OX40 agonist ivuxolimab. The clonotype comes from an adult with an advanced solid tumor such as melanoma, head and neck, liver or kidney cancer. CDR3 DNA sequence: TGCAGCGTTGCACCAGGGCTCGGCTATGGCTACACCTTC. Its translation is CSVAPGLGYGYTF.